This entry lists 3 T cell receptor beta chains sequenced from one sample in a study of blood T cell repertoires in COVID-19. This table comes from immunoSEQ multiplex PCR, and its TCRdb copy is limited to in-frame clones, with some not included. The sample lists under 90,000 clones; 70% to 75% were seen once. The sample comprised peripheral blood. Receptor source: a man in his forties or fifties with active or convalescent COVID-19.

The rearrangement joins TRBV20-1 to TRBJ2-2, with D possibly being TRBD1 (6 bases). The CDR3 is 15 amino acids. V was trimmed by 3 bases and J by 0 bases, leaving 11 bases between them. The V gene's germline CDR1 is DFQATT and CDR2 SNEGSKA (reference sequence). CDR3 sequence: CSASKGQSNTGELFF. DNA of the CDR3: TGCAGTGCTAGTAAAGGACAGTCGAACACCGGGGAGCTGTTTTTT.

This chain joins TRBV2 and TRBJ1-2; 8 positions match TRBD1. Per the germline V gene, CDR1 is SNHLY and CDR2 is FYNNEI. CDR3 length: 13 amino acids. J was trimmed by 13 bases and V by 2 bases; bases with no gene match: 9. The DNA of the CDR3 is TGTGCCAGCAGTGAAACGCAGGACAGGGTAGGCACCTTC. Protein sequence: CASSETQDRVGTF. Full variable domain (outside the CDR3, taken from reference TRBV2 and TRBJ1-2): EPEVTQTPSHQVTQMGQEVILRCVPISNHLYFYWYRQILGQKVEFLVSFYNNEISEKSEIFDDQFSVERPDGSNFTLKIRSTKLEDSAMYFCASSETQDRVGTFGSGTRLTVV.

The J gene is TRBJ1-1, the V gene TRBV6-6; 10 positions agree with TRBD1. J lost 7 bases, V lost 6 bases, and 8 bases had no gene match. This CDR3 is built from 14 residues. Germline V gene data show CDR1 as MNHNY and CDR2 as SVGAGI (reference sequence). The CDR3 DNA reads as TGTGCCAGCAGCTCCCCCGGGACAGGGGATGAAGCTTTCTTT. This encodes CASSSPGTGDEAFF.